This T cell receptor beta chain was sequenced in a study of tumor-infiltrating lymphocytes in primary liver carcinoma. Study information: Each sample had roughly 3.5 to 7.13 million productive TCRbeta reads regardless of tissue type.

The researchers produced TCR beta cDNA from around 0.5 ug total RNA with a constant-region primer. Libraries of TCR beta came from three nested multiplex PCR rounds with slightly modified ARM-PCR. The first two PCR rounds used TRBV1-TRBV30 forward primers with a C-beta reverse primer, around 10 cycles each. Via MiXCR, TCRdb re-called the multiplex PCR reads, giving one row per CDR3 protein. The sample lists about 300,000 distinct CDR3 sequences; more than 55% were seen once. RNA isolated from unsorted whole blood supplied the blood RNA, with germline DNA also extracted. A word on this clonotype: The antigen is unknown.

Overall study results and limits: The study found a significantly higher top-250-clone fraction in tumors than in blood (p = 0.039). Tumor-adjacent and tumor-blood pairs shared a smaller degree of overlap than tumor region pairs.

The CDR3 loop spans 14 amino acids. Trimming took 6 bases from V and 6 from J, leaving 15 bases between them. V gene TRBV12-3 or TRBV12-4 combines with J gene TRBJ2-1; D might be TRBD2 (6 bases). The sequence came from a man aged 35 to 55 with primary liver carcinoma and hepatitis B virus infection. The source material was peripheral blood. The DNA for the CDR3 is TGTGCCAGCAGCCAAGTCTCTAGCGTCAATGAGCAGTTCTTC. This sequence encodes CASSQVSSVNEQFF.